The T cell receptor beta chain under discussion was sequenced for a study of cytomegalovirus exposure and HLA in healthy donors. PCR primers comprised 60 Vbeta and 13 Jbeta primers. Original methodology: Later work found roughly 80 million unique TCR beta chains, with some 11 million shared. Produced via immunoSEQ multiplex PCR; TCRdb's table is partial and in-frame only. That table gives V, J and clone size, and the DNA gave D and trimming. The sample records a few hundred thousand clones, roughly 70% being singletons. The CDR3 has 14 residues. Germline V gives CDR1 SGHTA, CDR2 FQGTGA. V lost 5 bases, J lost 14 bases, and 15 bases stayed unmatched.

The genes are TRBV7-3 and TRBJ1-2, with TRBD1 matching over 9 bases. The source material was PBMCs. This TCR derives from a female donor in good health and CMV-seronegative. The CDR3 here is CASSVQQGQGSMTF. CDR3 nucleotides: TGTGCCAGCAGCGTCCAACAGGGACAGGGATCTATGACCTTC.